These T cell receptor beta chains were read from a single sample in a study of cytomegalovirus exposure and HLA in healthy donors. Sequencing was performed with immunoSEQ multiplex PCR; in TCRdb, only in-frame clones are kept and a portion is missing. Of about 220,000 clones in the sample, approximately 90% were seen once. The sequenced sample was PBMCs. All receptors come from a young woman in good health and CMV-seronegative. Both conserved end residues are part of each CDR3. Fields, in order: V gene, J gene, D gene, clone size, CDR3 DNA, CDR3 protein. The D gene is left open where the match is weak. Clone size, where shown, is once, few, many, or a class for clones that have expanded.

TRBV6-9	TRBJ1-1	.	.	TGTGCCATCTCCGAGAGTTCTGAAGCTTTCTTT	CAISESSEAFF
TRBV27	TRBJ1-6	.	.	TGTGCCAGCAGTCCGATATCCCCCTGGACAGCCAATTCACCCCTCCACTTT	CASSPISPWTANSPLHF
TRBV29-1	TRBJ2-7	TRBD2	.	TGCAGCGTTGGAATGGGGACTAGCGGGACTGAGCAGTACTTC	CSVGMGTSGTEQYF
TRBV9	TRBJ2-1	TRBD2	.	TGTGCCAGCAGCGTAGAAAAAGGGACTAGCGGGTTAATCACTAATGAGCAGTTCTTC	CASSVEKGTSGLITNEQFF
TRBV27	TRBJ1-2	.	few	TGTGCCAGCAGTTCAGGGCAGGGCTATGGCTACACCTTC	CASSSGQGYGYTF
TRBV5-1	TRBJ2-7	TRBD1	once	TGCGCCAGCAGCAGGGACAGGGCAATGGGTGAGAGGTCCTACGAGCAGTACTTC	CASSRDRAMGERSYEQYF
TRBV28	TRBJ2-2	.	.	TGTGCCAGCAGCCCCCCTAGCACCTCGAACACCGGGGAGCTGTTTTTT	CASSPPSTSNTGELFF
TRBV19	TRBJ2-1	TRBD2	.	TGTGCCAGTAGTACCGGGACTAGCGGGAGGTATAGTGAGCAGTTCTTC	CASSTGTSGRYSEQFF
TRBV2	TRBJ2-2	TRBD1	.	TGTGCCAGCAGGGCTGACAGGGTCGGCACCGGGGAGCTGTTTTTT	CASRADRVGTGELFF
TRBV2	TRBJ2-7	TRBD2	.	TGTGCCAGCAGTGAACATGTGACTAGCGGGATACGGCAGTACTTC	CASSEHVTSGIRQYF
TRBV2	TRBJ2-1	TRBD2	once	TGTGCCAGCCCGCGGACTAGCGGGAGGAACTCCTACAATGAGCAGTTCTTC	CASPRTSGRNSYNEQFF
TRBV5-1	TRBJ2-5	TRBD2	.	TGCGCCAGCAGCTCTGCTAGCGGGAGGAGAATCGAGACCCAGTACTTC	CASSSASGRRIETQYF
TRBV6-1	TRBJ2-2	TRBD2	.	TGTGCCAGCAGTGGGCCTAGCGGAGCAGCCGGGGAGCTGTTTTTT	CASSGPSGAAGELFF
TRBV28	TRBJ1-2	TRBD1	once	TGTGCCAGCAGTGGGCACCAGGGACAGGGGAATTATGGCTACACCTTC	CASSGHQGQGNYGYTF
TRBV4-1	TRBJ2-7	TRBD2	.	TGCGCCAGCAGCCCCGGACTAGCGGTGAACGAGCAGTACTTC	CASSPGLAVNEQYF
TRBV4-2	TRBJ2-2	.	.	TGTGCCAGCAGCCAAGATCGGGTAGCTACCGGGGAGCTGTTTTTT	CASSQDRVATGELFF
TRBV28	TRBJ2-1	TRBD2	.	TGTGCCAGCAGTAGACGGAGCGGGAGTTACAATGAGCAGTTCTTC	CASSRRSGSYNEQFF
TRBV5-1	TRBJ1-4	TRBD1	once	TGCGCCAGCAGCTTGGACGGGACAGGGAACGAAAAACTGTTTTTT	CASSLDGTGNEKLFF